This T cell receptor (beta chain) was documented in a study of shared T cell receptors in the human thymus. Sequencing was performed with immunoSEQ multiplex PCR; in TCRdb, only in-frame clones are kept and a portion is missing. The table includes hundreds of thousands of clones, 70% to 90% detected once. J gave up 9 bases and V 2 bases, and 13 bases lay outside the gene matches. The CDR3 sequence is 16 residues long. Germline V gene lookup returns CDR1 MNHEY and CDR2 SMNVEV (reference sequence). These data also formed part of another study, on human thymus T cells. According to that study: Thymic repertoires of unrelated individuals were reported in related research to overlap highly.

The source material was thymocytes. The sequence came from a boy younger than two with a congenital heart defect. This rearrangement joins TRBV27 to TRBJ2-1; TRBD1 matches at 7 bases. In DNA form, the CDR3 reads TGTGCCAGCAGTTTAAAATTGGGGCAGGGGGTGGTTGAGCAGTTCTTC. It is translated as CASSLKLGQGVVEQFF.